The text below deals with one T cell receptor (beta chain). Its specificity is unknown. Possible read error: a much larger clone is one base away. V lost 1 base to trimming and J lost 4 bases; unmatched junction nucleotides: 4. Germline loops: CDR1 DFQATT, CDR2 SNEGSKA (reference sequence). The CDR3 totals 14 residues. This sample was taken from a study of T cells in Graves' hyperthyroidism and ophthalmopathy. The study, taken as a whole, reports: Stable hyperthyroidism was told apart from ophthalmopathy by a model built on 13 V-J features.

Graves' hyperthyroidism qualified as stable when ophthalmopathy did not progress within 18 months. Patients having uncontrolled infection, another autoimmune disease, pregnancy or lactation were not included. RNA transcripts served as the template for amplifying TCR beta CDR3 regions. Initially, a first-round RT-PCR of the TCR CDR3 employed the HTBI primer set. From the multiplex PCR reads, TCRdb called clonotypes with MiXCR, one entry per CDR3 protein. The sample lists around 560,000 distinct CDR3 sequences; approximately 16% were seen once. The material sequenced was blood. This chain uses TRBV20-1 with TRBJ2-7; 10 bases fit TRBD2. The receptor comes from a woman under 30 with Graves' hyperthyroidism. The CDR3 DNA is TGCAGTGCTAGAGTGATTAGCGGGAGGTACGAGCAGTACTTC. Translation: CSARVISGRYEQYF.